This TCR beta chain was documented in a study of blood T cell repertoires in COVID-19. Across the study: Collection of acute and convalescent COVID-19 samples took place in the United States, Italy and Spain. From T cells, B-cell-depleted T cells, or PBMCs came the material, which was cDNA or gDNA.

This clone was detected once. As originally analysed: Amplification from reference gene primers served as the basis for estimated nucleated cell counts. The protocol was immunoSEQ multiplex PCR, while the TCRdb copy is restricted to in-frame clones and leaves out a portion. The V and J calls and clone size are taken from that table; D and trimming were inferred from the DNA. There are approximately 230,000 clones in the sample; around 82% occur only once, and 5% to 6% lies in the top ten. Germline V gene lookup returns CDR1 MNHEY and CDR2 SVGAGI. The V gene lost 0 bases and the J gene lost 4 bases, with 13 bases spanning the gap. The CDR3 is made up of 16 amino acids.

The chain joins TRBV6-5 to TRBJ1-5, with D perhaps matching TRBD1 (5 bases). The TCR comes from a man aged 80 or over with acute or convalescent COVID-19. The sequenced sample was peripheral blood. CDR3 bases: TGTGCCAGCAGTTACTCGGATCCGGGGGGGAATCAGCCCCAGCATTTT. This sequence encodes CASSYSDPGGNQPQHF.